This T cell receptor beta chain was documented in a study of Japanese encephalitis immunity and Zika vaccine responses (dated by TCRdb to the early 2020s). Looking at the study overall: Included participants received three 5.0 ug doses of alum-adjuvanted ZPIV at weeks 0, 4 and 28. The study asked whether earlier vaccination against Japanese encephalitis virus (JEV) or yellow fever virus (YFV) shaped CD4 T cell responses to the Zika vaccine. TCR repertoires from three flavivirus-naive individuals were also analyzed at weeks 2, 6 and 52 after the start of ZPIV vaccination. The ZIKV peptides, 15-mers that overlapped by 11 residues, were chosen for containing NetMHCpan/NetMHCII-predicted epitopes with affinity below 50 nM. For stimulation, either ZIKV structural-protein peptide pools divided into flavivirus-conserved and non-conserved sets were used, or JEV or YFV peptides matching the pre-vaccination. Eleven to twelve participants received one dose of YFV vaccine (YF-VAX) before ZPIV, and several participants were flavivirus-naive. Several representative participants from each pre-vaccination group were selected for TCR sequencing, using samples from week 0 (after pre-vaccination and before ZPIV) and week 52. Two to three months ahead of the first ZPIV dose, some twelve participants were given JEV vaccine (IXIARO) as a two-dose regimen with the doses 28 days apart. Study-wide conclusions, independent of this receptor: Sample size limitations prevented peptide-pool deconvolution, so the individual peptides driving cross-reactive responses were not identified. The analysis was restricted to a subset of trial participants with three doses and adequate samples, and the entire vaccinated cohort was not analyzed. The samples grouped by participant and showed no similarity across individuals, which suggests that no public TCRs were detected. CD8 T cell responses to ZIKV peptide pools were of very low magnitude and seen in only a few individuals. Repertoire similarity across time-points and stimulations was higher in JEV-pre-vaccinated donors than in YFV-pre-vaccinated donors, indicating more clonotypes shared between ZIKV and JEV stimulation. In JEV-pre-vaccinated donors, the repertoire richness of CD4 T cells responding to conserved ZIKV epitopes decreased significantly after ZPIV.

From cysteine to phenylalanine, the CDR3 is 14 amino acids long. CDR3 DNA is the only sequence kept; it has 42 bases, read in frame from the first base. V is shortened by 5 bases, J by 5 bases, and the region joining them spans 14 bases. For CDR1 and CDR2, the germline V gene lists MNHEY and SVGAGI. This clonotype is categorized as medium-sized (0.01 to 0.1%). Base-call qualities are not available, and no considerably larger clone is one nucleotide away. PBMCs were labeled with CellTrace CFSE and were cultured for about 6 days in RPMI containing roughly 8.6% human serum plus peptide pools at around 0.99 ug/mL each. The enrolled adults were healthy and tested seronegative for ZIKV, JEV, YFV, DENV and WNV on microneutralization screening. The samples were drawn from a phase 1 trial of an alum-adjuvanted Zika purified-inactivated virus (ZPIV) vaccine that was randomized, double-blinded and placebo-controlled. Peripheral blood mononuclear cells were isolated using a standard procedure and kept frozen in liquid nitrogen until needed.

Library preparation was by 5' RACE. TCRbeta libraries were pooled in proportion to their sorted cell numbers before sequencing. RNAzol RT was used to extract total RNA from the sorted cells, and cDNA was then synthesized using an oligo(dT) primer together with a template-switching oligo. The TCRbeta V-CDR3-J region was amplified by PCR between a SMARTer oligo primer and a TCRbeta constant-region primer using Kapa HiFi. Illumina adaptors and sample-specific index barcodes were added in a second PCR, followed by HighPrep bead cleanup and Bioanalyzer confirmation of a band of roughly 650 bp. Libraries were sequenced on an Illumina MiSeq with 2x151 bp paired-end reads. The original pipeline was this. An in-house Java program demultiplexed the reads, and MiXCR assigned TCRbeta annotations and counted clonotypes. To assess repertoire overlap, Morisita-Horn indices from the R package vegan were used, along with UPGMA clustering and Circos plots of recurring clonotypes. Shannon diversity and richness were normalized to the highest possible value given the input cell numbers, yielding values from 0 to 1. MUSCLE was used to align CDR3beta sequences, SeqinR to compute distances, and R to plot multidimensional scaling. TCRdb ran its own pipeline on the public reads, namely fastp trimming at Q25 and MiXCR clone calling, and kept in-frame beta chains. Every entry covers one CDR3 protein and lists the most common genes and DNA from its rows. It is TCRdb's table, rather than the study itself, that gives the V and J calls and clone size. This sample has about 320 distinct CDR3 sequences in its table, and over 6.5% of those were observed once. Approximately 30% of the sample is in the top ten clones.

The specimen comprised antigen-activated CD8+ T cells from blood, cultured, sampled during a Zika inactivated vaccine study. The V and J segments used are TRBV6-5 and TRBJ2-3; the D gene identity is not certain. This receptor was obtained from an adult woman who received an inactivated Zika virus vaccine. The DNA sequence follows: TGTGCCAGCAGTACCCCGGGTTATGGAGATACGCAGTATTTT. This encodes CASSTPGYGDTQYF.